This T cell receptor (beta chain) derives from a study of human T cells and chemical hapten exposure (dated by TCRdb to the early 2020s). Regarding the research as a whole: For sensitization, 2% DPC in acetone was applied to a roughly 2 cm by roughly 2 cm area of upper inner arm skin. In alopecia patients, the study followed how the peripheral blood TCR repertoire changed in vivo over primary and secondary sensitization to diphenylcyclopropenone (DPC), a hapten. The patient cohort, mostly female, included alopecia areata with under or over 50% scalp involvement, alopecia totalis and alopecia universalis. Patient blood was sampled pre-sensitization (week 0) and at 2, 6 and about 24 weeks after DPC sensitization. Patch testing was done on the upper back using Finn chambers containing 0.01% DPC, and results were scored after 6 days according to International Contact Dermatitis Research Group standards. Twenty-nine alopecia patients gave blood for TCR sequencing at one to four time points (pre-sensitization, 2, 6 and 24 weeks). Libraries were combined into a pool for sequencing, and differences in TCR yield between samples came mainly from small differences in library volumes within the pool. Throughout the approximately 25-week study period, patients were also given weekly therapeutic DPC doses on the scalp.

The library was built by means of RACE. Sequenced using a NextSeq 500. Library preparation attached unique molecular identifiers to individual cDNA molecules for quantitative, reproducible TCR counting. For every blood RNA sample, sequencing covered both the TCR alpha and TCR beta chains. Under the source paper's analysis protocol: Samples had a median of 95,638 TCRs, with a range from about 23,224 to 690,600. The Decombinator software suite was used to annotate the V, J and CDR3 of the TCR reads. To make PS versus PT1 abundance plots, every sample was subsampled to the same number of TCRs (28,000). Expanded TCRs were defined as absent before sensitization and observed at least eight times at the 2-week time point. Starting from the raw public reads, TCRdb applied fastp trimming at Q25, assembled clones with MiXCR and retained in-frame beta chains. Rows merge per CDR3 protein into single entries with the most common DNA and genes. TCRdb, not the authors, supplied the V and J calls. The sample table holds 350,000 to 400,000 distinct CDR3 sequences, of which approximately 5% were seen once. Approximately 2.8% of the sample is held by the ten biggest clonotypes.

This clonotype was detected ten times or more. Its target antigen remains unknown. No much larger clonotype is one base removed from it; base qualities were not supplied. The CDR3 contains 13 residues, cysteine and phenylalanine counted. The entry retains the CDR3 DNA only, 39 bases that are in frame from base 1. CDR1 and CDR2 (SGHAT, FQNNGV) derive from the germline V gene. Trimming accounts for 5 bases at V and 4 bases at J, while the number of junction bases matched to no gene is 4. The study at large found these results: No change with DPC sensitization was found in the number of TCRs above 1 in 1000 frequency, and no evidence of global repertoire structure alterations was found. The number of PT1 expanded TCRs positively correlated with patch test score, significant at thresholds 8, 16 and 32 but not 4. Because all patients had alopecia, a presumed autoimmune disease, the immune response of the patients might differ from that of healthy individuals. After repeated subsampling, the strength of the expansion versus patch-test correlation and the threshold at which it became significant changed. Expanded TCRs formed significantly more large CDR3 similarity clusters than pre-sensitization or healthy control sets, consistent with antigen-driven responses.

The time point label for this specimen denotes: pre-sensitization, week 0. Per the publication, the treatment or condition label means: therapeutic diphenylcyclopropenone sensitization with weekly scalp DPC. At each patch-test visit, blood was drawn before the patch test was applied. Patients were considered eligible if aged 18 to 70, diagnosed with alopecia and deemed suitable for DPC therapy, and patients were excluded if pregnant. Unfractionated whole blood was collected in Tempus Blood RNA tubes, and total RNA was extracted from that blood. The clonotype comes from a woman in her forties or fifties with alopecia areata. Some clones in this sample may be carry-over from other donors' samples. Here the chain combines TRBV11-2 and TRBJ2-7; 8 of the junction bases match TRBD2. Sequencing was performed on whole blood, taken in connection with sensitization to the hapten diphenylcyclopropenone (DPC). The CDR3 corresponds to CASSASGSYEQYF. At the DNA level, the sequence is TGTGCCAGCAGCGCCAGCGGGAGTTACGAGCAGTACTTC.